A single sample gave rise to the 5 T cell receptor beta chains below, sequenced in a study of blood T cells in healthy people across ages. Combining a sample-barcoded 5' primer with a J-beta primer mix, a second PCR ran for roughly 7 to 12 cycles. TCRdb re-called the 5' RACE reads through MiXCR, storing one row per CDR3 protein. The sample has about 570,000 distinct CDR3 sequences; roughly a quarter are singletons. These data are also associated with another study on T cells of mothers and their children.

Sequencing was carried out using blood. The receptors come from a boy between 2 and 10 years old in good health.

The rearrangement joins TRBV12-3 or TRBV12-4 to TRBJ2-4, with D maybe TRBD1 (7 bases). The CDR3 consists of 14 residues. Trimming left V 5 bases short and J 9 bases short, with 17 bases between. The CDR3 reads CASSTQGRDGIQYF. The CDR3 bases are TGTGCCAGCAGTACACAGGGGCGGGATGGCATTCAGTACTTC.

This CDR3 is CASSPSGTTGGTQYF. As DNA, the CDR3 is TGTGCCAGCAGCCCGAGCGGGACTACCGGAGGGACCCAGTACTTC. The chain has TRBV7-7 and TRBJ2-5; 7 bases agree with TRBD2. Trimming at V came to 5 bases and at J to 7 bases, leaving 13 bases not matched to a gene. Germline CDR1 and CDR2: SSHAT and FNYEAQ (reference sequence). This CDR3 has 15 residues.

This clonotype was seen many times. The chain links TRBV29-1 to TRBJ2-1, with D perhaps matching TRBD1 (6 bases). The CDR3 length is 15 residues. Germline CDR1 SQVTM, CDR2 ANQGSEA. V was shortened by 6 bases and J by 0 bases, with 15 bases between the two germline ends. This CDR3 is CSVTGTQGSYNEQFF. CDR3 DNA sequence: TGCAGCGTGACAGGTACCCAGGGCTCCTACAATGAGCAGTTCTTC.

As concerns this clonotype: At one boundary the junction diverges from the germline segment, which might be a read error. This rearrangement joins TRBV6-2 or TRBV6-3 to TRBJ2-5, with TRBD2 matching 9 bases. The J call may be faulty, since TRBJ2-1 better matches the DNA end. This CDR3 is built from 15 residues. CDR1 MNHEY and CDR2 SVGEGT come from the germline V gene. The CDR3 is CTSSTDLGLANEQFF. CDR3 DNA: TGTACCAGCAGCACCGACCTGGGACTAGCCAATGAGCAGTTCTTC.

This clonotype was seen a few times. The genes are TRBV5-5 and TRBJ2-2; D is possibly TRBD1 (6 bases). V was cut by 2 bases and J by 0 bases, with 11 bases left in between. The CDR3 extends over 16 amino acids. Germline CDR1 and CDR2: SGHKS and YYEKEE (reference sequence). The CDR3 nucleotides read TGTGCCAGCAGCTTAGTACAGGGCGCGAACACCGGGGAGCTGTTTTTT. Translation: CASSLVQGANTGELFF.